These T cell receptor beta chains were read from a single sample in a study of response to subunit inactivated influenza vaccine. TCRdb reprocessed the RT-PCR reads with MiXCR, giving one entry per CDR3 protein. The sample holds around 580,000 distinct CDR3 sequences; 11% to 15% are singletons and the top ten take 11%. The material was PBMCs from blood, obtained 12 days after vaccination. These receptors were obtained from a man aged 45-65 years who received an inactivated influenza vaccine. CDR3s include the opening cysteine and the closing phenylalanine or tryptophan. The order of the fields is D gene, J gene, CDR3 length, V gene, clone size, CDR3 DNA, CDR3 protein. The D gene is left open where the match is weak. Some rows have no size entry. The others give once, few or many, or a class for an expanded clone.

d_call: -; j_call: TRBJ2-3; cdr3_length: 16; v_call: TRBV12-3/TRBV12-4; clone_size: few; cdr3_nt: TGTGCCAGCAGTTTAAGAGGGGGATACGGCACAGATACGCAGTATTTT; cdr3_aa: CASSLRGGYGTDTQYF
d_call: TRBD1; j_call: TRBJ1-4; cdr3_length: 15; v_call: TRBV7-2; clone_size: few; cdr3_nt: TGTGCCAGCAGCCGCCAGGGGGCCGCTAATGAAAAACTGTTTTTT; cdr3_aa: CASSRQGAANEKLFF
d_call: -; j_call: TRBJ1-1; cdr3_length: 13; v_call: TRBV30; clone_size: -; cdr3_nt: TGTGCATACGGCGGGGAGGCGAACACTGAAGCTTTCTTT; cdr3_aa: CAYGGEANTEAFF
d_call: -; j_call: TRBJ1-1; cdr3_length: 13; v_call: TRBV6-6; clone_size: few; cdr3_nt: TGTGCCAGCAGCCCCAGATCCAACACTGAAGCTTTCTTT; cdr3_aa: CASSPRSNTEAFF
d_call: -; j_call: TRBJ1-1; cdr3_length: 13; v_call: TRBV5-1; clone_size: -; cdr3_nt: TGCGCCACAAAGCTACAGATAAACACTGAAGCTTTCTTT; cdr3_aa: CATKLQINTEAFF
d_call: -; j_call: TRBJ1-2; cdr3_length: 15; v_call: TRBV28; clone_size: few; cdr3_nt: TGTGCCAGCAGTTTATTTTCCCTCCAGGACTATGGCTACACCTTC; cdr3_aa: CASSLFSLQDYGYTF
d_call: TRBD2; j_call: TRBJ2-1; cdr3_length: 15; v_call: TRBV20-1; clone_size: -; cdr3_nt: TGCAGTGCTAGAGATGGCTTGGGACTACCCAATGAGCAGTTCTTC; cdr3_aa: CSARDGLGLPNEQFF
d_call: -; j_call: TRBJ2-7; cdr3_length: 15; v_call: TRBV7-2; clone_size: few; cdr3_nt: TGTGCCAGCAGCTTAGGGGTAGGGCCCCGATACGAGCAGTACTTC; cdr3_aa: CASSLGVGPRYEQYF
d_call: TRBD2; j_call: TRBJ2-1; cdr3_length: 18; v_call: TRBV18; clone_size: -; cdr3_nt: TGTGCCAGCTCACCACCGTCCCCCGGACTAGCGGATAACAATGAGCAGTTCTTC; cdr3_aa: CASSPPSPGLADNNEQFF
d_call: TRBD1; j_call: TRBJ2-2; cdr3_length: 16; v_call: TRBV29-1; clone_size: -; cdr3_nt: TGCAGCGTTGAAGATCTTGAGACAGGGAGTCCCGGGGAGCTGTTTTTT; cdr3_aa: CSVEDLETGSPGELFF
d_call: -; j_call: TRBJ2-1; cdr3_length: 15; v_call: TRBV5-1; clone_size: -; cdr3_nt: TGCGCCAGCAGCTTGGAAGGACACCCCTACAATGAGCAGTTCTTC; cdr3_aa: CASSLEGHPYNEQFF
d_call: TRBD1; j_call: TRBJ2-1; cdr3_length: 15; v_call: TRBV5-1; clone_size: -; cdr3_nt: TGCGCCAGCAGCTTGGTGTCAGGGGGCTCGGATGAGCAGTTCTTC; cdr3_aa: CASSLVSGGSDEQFF
d_call: TRBD1; j_call: TRBJ1-1; cdr3_length: 11; v_call: TRBV29-1; clone_size: few; cdr3_nt: TGCAGCGTCACAGGGGGCTCTGAAGCTTTCTTT; cdr3_aa: CSVTGGSEAFF
d_call: TRBD2; j_call: TRBJ2-1; cdr3_length: 15; v_call: TRBV6-2/TRBV6-3; clone_size: -; cdr3_nt: TGTGCCAGCAGTTACGGGACTAGCGGTAACAATGAGCAGTTCTTC; cdr3_aa: CASSYGTSGNNEQFF
d_call: TRBD2; j_call: TRBJ2-5; cdr3_length: 15; v_call: TRBV7-2; clone_size: few; cdr3_nt: TGTGCCAGCAGCTTAGTAGCGGGGAGACAAGAGACCCAGTACTTC; cdr3_aa: CASSLVAGRQETQYF
d_call: -; j_call: TRBJ2-1; cdr3_length: 12; v_call: TRBV20-1; clone_size: -; cdr3_nt: TGCAGTGCTAGATTCCTCACCCCTGAGCAGTTCTTC; cdr3_aa: CSARFLTPEQFF
d_call: TRBD1; j_call: TRBJ1-5; cdr3_length: 14; v_call: TRBV5-1; clone_size: few; cdr3_nt: TGCGCCAGCAGCCAAGGACAGGGGTCGCAGCCCCAGCATTTT; cdr3_aa: CASSQGQGSQPQHF
d_call: TRBD2; j_call: TRBJ2-1; cdr3_length: 14; v_call: TRBV7-2; clone_size: few; cdr3_nt: TGTGCCAGCAGTCCGGGACTAGCGGGGGTTGAGCAGTTCTTC; cdr3_aa: CASSPGLAGVEQFF
d_call: TRBD1; j_call: TRBJ2-1; cdr3_length: 13; v_call: TRBV2; clone_size: -; cdr3_nt: TGTGCCAGCAGGGAGGACAGGGGAGGTGAGCAGTTCTTC; cdr3_aa: CASREDRGGEQFF
d_call: TRBD1; j_call: TRBJ1-1; cdr3_length: 14; v_call: TRBV15; clone_size: -; cdr3_nt: TGTGCCACCAGCAAGGACAGGGTCGGCACTGAAGCTTTCTTT; cdr3_aa: CATSKDRVGTEAFF
d_call: -; j_call: TRBJ2-7; cdr3_length: 12; v_call: TRBV12-3/TRBV12-4; clone_size: few; cdr3_nt: TGTGCCAGCAGCTATGACCCGGTCATCCAGTACTTC; cdr3_aa: CASSYDPVIQYF
d_call: -; j_call: TRBJ2-1; cdr3_length: 11; v_call: TRBV19; clone_size: -; cdr3_nt: TGTGCCAGTAGTATCAACTACGAGCAGTTCTTC; cdr3_aa: CASSINYEQFF
d_call: -; j_call: TRBJ2-5; cdr3_length: 13; v_call: TRBV4-1; clone_size: -; cdr3_nt: TGCGCCAGCAGCCAAGTAGGGCCCGGGACCCAGTACTTC; cdr3_aa: CASSQVGPGTQYF